This TCR beta chain originates from a study of spatial heterogeneity in lung cancer (dated by TCRdb to the late 2010s). Some background on the complete study: Beta-chain transcripts were consistently detected in greater numbers than alpha-chain transcripts, which likely reflects a higher abundance of beta-chain transcripts. TCR repertoire features were related to nonsynonymous mutation counts determined by whole-exome sequencing of tumor tissue. In the raw uncorrected reads, each unique combination of TCR and UMI appeared more than ten times on average. The study quantitatively compared TCR alpha and beta repertoires across multiple tumor regions, matched nontumor lung and blood in non-small cell lung cancer. Both alpha and beta chains were TCR-sequenced in 200 to 250 tumor regions, under 70 matched nontumor lung samples and some 50 PBMC samples obtained at surgery.

To prepare the library, 5' RACE was applied. The sequencer was a NextSeq 500. The TCR library protocol attached a unique molecular identifier to each TCR cDNA molecule to allow correction of PCR and sequencing errors. The study's processing was this. Decombinator tools were used for TCR identification, UMI-based error correction and CDR3 extraction. TCRs above a frequency of 2 per 1,000, corresponding to the top 1% of the tumor frequency distribution, were defined as expanded. Each repertoire was subsampled 100 times to 5,000 TCRs, after which Renyi diversity was computed with the R vegan package. CDR3 similarity networks were built from amino acid triplet string-kernel similarity, connecting CDR3s with pairwise similarity above 0.82. The public reads were reprocessed in TCRdb via fastp at Q25 and MiXCR, keeping in-frame beta chains. A single entry per CDR3 protein holds the most common genes and DNA from its merged rows. TCRdb's processing, not the authors' own work, is the source of the V and J calls. The sample profile shows roughly 7,000 distinct CDR3 sequences; 19% of them were found once. The ten top clones hold about 17% of the sample.

For CDR1 and CDR2, the germline V gene (reference sequence) lists DFQATT and SNEGSKA. Reading from cysteine to phenylalanine, the CDR3 counts 12 amino acids. The sequence is cut down to CDR3 DNA, 36 bases in frame from base 1. Trimming costs V 5 bases and J 5 bases, and their ends lie 12 bases apart. This clonotype is categorized as medium-sized (0.01 to 0.1%). Its antigen remains undetermined. Base quality data are lacking; no much larger clone is found one base away. The sample's time point label, decoded: sample taken at primary tumor resection. TCR sequencing used whole RNA extracted from tumor and nontumor lung tissue, or from cryopreserved PBMC samples, without cell sorting. The donors were approximately 70 patients from the lung TRACERx cohort who had early-stage, untreated non-small cell lung cancer. A patient was chosen for TCR sequencing only when enough RNA was available from at least two tumor regions.

Results the study describes overall, beyond this receptor: Ubiquitous expanded tumor TCRs were detected in blood more often at tumor resection than at routine follow-up. Additional single-cell paired TCR alpha and beta sequencing was considered necessary to confirm, at a functional level, the hypothesis that regional TCRs recognize regional mutations.

This sequence uses TRBV20-1 and TRBJ1-1; no D gene call is confident. The sequencing here drew on PBMCs, taken at surgery. This sequence originates from a female donor with early-stage non-small cell lung cancer. The CDR3 protein is CSALKAATEAFF. The DNA sequence is TGCAGTGCTTTGAAGGCTGCGACTGAAGCTTTCTTT.